The 21 T cell receptor beta chains reported below all come from one sample, sequenced in a study of blood T cell repertoires in COVID-19. Clones were sequenced by immunoSEQ multiplex PCR, and TCRdb holds only the in-frame ones, with some missing. Of approximately 210,000 clones listed, less than 90% are singletons. Sequences were obtained from peripheral blood. These receptors all come from a woman in her 70s with active or convalescent COVID-19.

The rearrangement uses TRBV28 and TRBJ1-2, with TRBD1 as a possible D gene (6 bases). This CDR3 is 16 amino acids long. Germline CDR1 and CDR2: MDHEN and SYDVKM. With 5 bases removed from V and 4 bases from J, the gap between germline ends came to 20 bases. The CDR3, as DNA: TGTGCCAGCAGTCAGACAGGTCGTCTGGGATTCTATGGCTACACCTTC. Its protein is CASSQTGRLGFYGYTF.

The chain uses TRBV29-1 and TRBJ2-7, with 9 positions matching TRBD1. The germline gives CDR1 SQVTM, CDR2 ANQGSEA. Germline trimming cut 5 bases from V and 7 bases from J; bases unmatched to any gene: 9. CDR3 size: 13 residues. CDR3 nucleotide sequence: TGCAGCGTTCCGGGACAGGGAGCCTGGGAGCAGTACTTC. This codes for CSVPGQGAWEQYF.

This chain connects TRBV27 to TRBJ2-4; 10 positions agree with TRBD2. The V gene end was trimmed by 5 bases and the J gene end by 8 bases; junction bases not matched to a gene: 12. Germline V CDR1 and CDR2: MNHEY, SMNVEV (reference sequence). The CDR3 is 16 residues long. The CDR3 bases are TGTGCCAGCAGTCCCTTAACTAGCGGGGACCGGTACATTCAGTACTTC. It encodes CASSPLTSGDRYIQYF.

This sequence joins TRBV12-3 or TRBV12-4 and TRBJ2-2; D gene uncertain. The CDR3 spans 11 residues. The ends were cut back, 4 bases at V and 7 bases at J, with 4 bases in the middle. CDR3 region: CASSSYGELFF. The CDR3 nucleotides read TGTGCCAGCAGTTCGTACGGGGAGCTGTTTTTT.

J is TRBJ2-5 and V is TRBV5-1; D is uncertain. V lost 3 bases to trimming and J lost 2 bases, with 8 bases between them. In germline, CDR1 is SGHRS, CDR2 YFSETQ. The CDR3 consists of 13 residues. The CDR3 loop reads CASSYEFQETQYF. The CDR3 DNA reads TGCGCCAGCAGCTACGAGTTTCAAGAGACCCAGTACTTC.

The V and J genes are TRBV5-1 and TRBJ2-5; 7 bases are shared with TRBD2. V shed 4 bases, J shed 3 bases, and the junction held 6 bases outside the gene matches. The CDR3 consists of 14 residues. Germline loops: CDR1 SGHRS, CDR2 YFSETQ. The CDR3 is CASSPHLAEETQYF. The DNA of the CDR3 is TGCGCCAGCAGCCCCCACCTAGCGGAAGAGACCCAGTACTTC.

This sequence joins TRBV19 and TRBJ1-5, with TRBD1 as a possible D gene (6 bases). Germline V lookup: CDR1 LNHDA, CDR2 SQIVND (reference sequence). The CDR3 has 14 amino acids. Trimming stripped 7 bases from V and 3 bases from J, with 13 bases between. The CDR3 DNA reads as TGTGCCAGTAATCTCGGGGGGCACAATCAGCCCCAGCATTTT. Translated: CASNLGGHNQPQHF.

The chain carries TRBV10-2 and TRBJ1-1, with D perhaps TRBD1 (6 bases). V shed 2 bases and J shed 1 base, with 11 bases lying between them. This CDR3 has 15 residues. Germline-derived CDR1 and CDR2 are WSHSY and SAAADI. CDR3 region: CASSEVTGQNTEAFF. The CDR3 nucleotides read TGCGCCAGCAGTGAGGTAACAGGGCAGAACACTGAAGCTTTCTTT.

The chain links TRBV5-1 to TRBJ2-5; TRBD2 matches at 10 bases. Germline assignment: CDR1 SGHRS and CDR2 YFSETQ. The CDR3 loop spans 13 amino acids. With 5 bases clipped from V and 5 bases from J, the junction kept 3 bases outside the gene matches. As DNA, the CDR3 is TGCGCCAGCAGGGTAGCGGGAGGCGAGACCCAGTACTTC. This codes for CASRVAGGETQYF.

This rearrangement joins TRBV5-6 to TRBJ2-1; perhaps TRBD2 as D (5 bases). Germline V CDR1 and CDR2: SGHDT, YYEEEE. V lost 3 bases to trimming and J lost 4 bases, with 11 bases between them. CDR3 length: 14 amino acids. The CDR3 sequence is CASSSSDWYNEQFF. The DNA for the CDR3 is TGTGCCAGCAGCTCCTCGGACTGGTACAATGAGCAGTTCTTC. Variable domain in full (rest from reference TRBV5-6 and TRBJ2-1): DAGVTQSPTHLIKTRGQQVTLRCSPKSGHDTVSWYQQALGQGPQFIFQYYEEEERQRGNFPDRFSGHQFPNYSSELNVNALLLGDSALYLCASSSSDWYNEQFFGPGTRLTVL.

The chain combines TRBV5-8 with TRBJ2-5; unclear D gene. This CDR3 spans 15 amino acids. Germline assignment: CDR1 SGHTS and CDR2 YDEGEE. Trimming removed 4 bases at V and 4 bases at J, with 17 bases between. CDR3 in DNA: TGTGCCAGCAGCCCGAGTGGGCAGCCAGGAGAGACCCAGTACTTC. It codes for CASSPSGQPGETQYF.

The gene calls are TRBV6-5 and TRBJ2-3, with 12 bases aligning to TRBD2. Germline V gives CDR1 MNHEY, CDR2 SVGAGI. This CDR3 is 15 amino acids long. The J segment lost 5 bases and the V segment lost 5 bases, leaving 5 bases of the junction unmatched. The CDR3 spells CASSLSGLAGDTQYF. As DNA, the CDR3 is TGTGCCAGCAGTCTTTCGGGACTAGCGGGAGATACGCAGTATTTT.

This clone has more than one count but fewer than ten. The chain carries TRBV11-2 and TRBJ1-2; TRBD1 matches at 9 bases. The V gene's germline CDR1 is SGHAT and CDR2 FQNNGV. The CDR3 loop spans 13 amino acids. The junction had 3 bases not matched to a gene; V was cut back by 5 bases and J by 5 bases. The CDR3 loop reads CASSPGQGYGYTF. In nucleotides, the CDR3 is TGTGCCAGCAGCCCGGGACAGGGATATGGCTACACCTTC.

V and J are TRBV15 and TRBJ2-1; no clear D gene. CDR3 length equals 15 residues. Trimming removed 4 bases from V and 5 bases from J, with 15 bases in between. CDR1 and CDR2 from the germline V gene are LNHNV and YYDKDF (reference sequence). CDR3 in amino acids: CATSNQSPLDNEQFF. The CDR3 coding sequence is TGTGCCACCAGCAATCAAAGCCCCTTAGACAATGAGCAGTTCTTC.

This sequence joins TRBV6-5 and TRBJ1-1, with D maybe TRBD1 (6 bases). V was pared by 6 bases and J by 3 bases, with 17 bases between. This CDR3 is built from 15 residues. Germline V gives CDR1 MNHEY, CDR2 SVGAGI. CDR3 coding DNA: TGTGCCAGCAGCCTCCTCCCGGGACAACACACTGAAGCTTTCTTT. The encoded protein is CASSLLPGQHTEAFF.

The chain combines TRBV10-1 with TRBJ2-7; 14 bases align to TRBD2. Germline values: CDR1 WNHNN, CDR2 SYGVQD (reference sequence). The CDR3 is 14 residues long. V lost 7 bases, J lost 7 bases, and 6 bases stayed unmatched. The CDR3 loop reads CASNPGLAGAEQYF. CDR3 sequence (DNA): TGCGCCAGCAACCCGGGACTAGCGGGAGCTGAGCAGTACTTC.

The chain couples TRBV29-1 to TRBJ1-1; TRBD1 agrees at 8 bases. This CDR3 region has 13 residues. Germline loops: CDR1 SQVTM, CDR2 ANQGSEA. V was clipped by 4 bases and J by 1 base; unmatched bases: 2. CDR3 in amino acids: CSVVGTGNTEAFF. CDR3 coding DNA: TGCAGCGTTGTGGGGACAGGGAACACTGAAGCTTTCTTT.

This clone occurred once. The chain couples TRBV20-1 to TRBJ1-6, with D possibly matching TRBD1 (5 bases). Germline CDR1 reads DFQATT; CDR2 reads SNEGSKA (reference sequence). V lost 3 bases and J lost 10, with 13 bases in between. CDR3 length equals 13 residues. CDR3 sequence reads: CSASVRVESPLHF. In nucleotides, the CDR3 is TGCAGTGCTAGTGTCAGGGTAGAATCACCCCTCCACTTT.

V is TRBV21-1 and J is TRBJ1-5. TRBV21-1 is assigned pseudogene status. The CDR3 runs 18 residues. This chain's CDR3 is CASSKNFVWSRFNQPQHF. CDR3 coding DNA: TGTGCCAGCAGCAAAAATTTCGTCTGGTCACGGTTCAATCAGCCCCAGCATTTT.

This clone has more than one count but fewer than ten. This chain's CDR3 is CASSLYSDRNQPQHF. CDR3 nucleotides: TGTGCCAGCAGTTTATATTCTGACAGGAATCAGCCCCAGCATTTT. This chain joins TRBV27 and TRBJ1-5; maybe TRBD1 (6 bases). The CDR3 spans 15 residues. CDR1 and CDR2 (germline): MNHEY, SMNVEV (reference sequence). The germline V and J ends were trimmed by 1 base and 4 bases, with 11 bases remaining between them.

This clone showed up just a few times. The chain joins TRBV7-9 to TRBJ1-1; 10 nucleotides line up with TRBD1. Germline CDR1 is SEHNR and CDR2 is FQNEAQ (reference sequence). With 5 bases clipped from V and 5 bases from J, the junction kept 8 bases outside the gene matches. The length of the CDR3 is 15 residues. The DNA of the CDR3 is TGTGCCAGCAGCACCCGGACAGGGGGAGATACTGAAGCTTTCTTT. Translating gives CASSTRTGGDTEAFF.